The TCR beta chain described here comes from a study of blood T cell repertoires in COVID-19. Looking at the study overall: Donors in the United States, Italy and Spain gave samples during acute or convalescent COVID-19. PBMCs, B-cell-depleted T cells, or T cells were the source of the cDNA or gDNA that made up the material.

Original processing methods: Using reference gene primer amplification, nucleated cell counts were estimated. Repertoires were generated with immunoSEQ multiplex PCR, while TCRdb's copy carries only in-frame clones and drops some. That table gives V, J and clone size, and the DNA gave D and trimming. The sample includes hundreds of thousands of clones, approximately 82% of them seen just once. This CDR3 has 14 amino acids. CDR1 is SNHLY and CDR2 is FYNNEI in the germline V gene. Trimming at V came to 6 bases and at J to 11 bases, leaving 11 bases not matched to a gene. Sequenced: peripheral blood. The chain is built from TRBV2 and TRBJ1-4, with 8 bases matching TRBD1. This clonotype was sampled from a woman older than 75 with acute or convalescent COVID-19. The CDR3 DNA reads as TGTGCCAGCAGAGATGACAGGGGAACCTCTAAACTGTTTTTT. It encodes CASRDDRGTSKLFF.